The 24 T cell receptor beta chains presented below share a single source sample, sequenced in a study of cytomegalovirus exposure and HLA in healthy donors. The PCR made use of 60 Vbeta and 13 Jbeta primers. Produced via immunoSEQ multiplex PCR; TCRdb's table is partial and in-frame only. This sample has 150,000 or so clones, with roughly three quarters found just once. The source material was PBMCs. Source of these receptors: a woman in her thirties or forties in good health and CMV-seropositive.

J is TRBJ2-2 and V is TRBV11-2; 7 positions agree with TRBD1. Germline V gives CDR1 SGHAT, CDR2 FQNNGV. The trim removed 2 bases at V and 6 bases at J, leaving 3 bases unmatched. This CDR3 is built from 14 residues. The CDR3 nucleotides are TGTGCCAGCAGCTTACTCGACAGGGCCGGGGAGCTGTTTTTT. This encodes CASSLLDRAGELFF.

The V gene is TRBV9, the J gene TRBJ2-2, with 9 positions matching TRBD2. The ends lost 5 bases at V and 7 bases at J; junction bases unmatched: 12. This CDR3 is 16 amino acids long. Germline CDR1 SGDLS, CDR2 YYNGEE. The CDR3 region is CASSGAGGRGNGELFF. Here the CDR3 DNA reads TGTGCCAGCAGTGGAGCGGGGGGTCGAGGGAACGGGGAGCTGTTTTTT.

This chain joins TRBV30 and TRBJ2-5; D unclear. The CDR3 is made up of 14 amino acids. V shed 5 bases and J shed 2 bases, with 15 bases lying between them. CDR1 and CDR2 (germline): GTSNPN, SVGIG (reference sequence). The DNA of the CDR3 is TGTGCCTGGGACCTAGGTGTTGTGCAAGAGACCCAGTACTTC. Its translation: CAWDLGVVQETQYF.

The chain carries TRBV27 and TRBJ1-2, with D possibly being TRBD1 (6 bases). This CDR3 has 13 amino acids. Germline V lookup: CDR1 MNHEY, CDR2 SMNVEV (reference sequence). Trimming took 6 bases from V and 10 from J, leaving 18 bases between them. CDR3 nucleotides: TGTGCCAGCAGCCCCTCACGAGGGGGTGACTACACCTTC. This codes for CASSPSRGGDYTF.

The chain carries TRBV7-2 and TRBJ2-1; the match to TRBD1 covers 8 bases. CDR3 size: 15 residues. Trimming took 5 bases from V and 1 from J; bases not matched to a gene: 4. Germline CDR1 and CDR2: SGHTA and FQGNSA. In DNA, the CDR3 is TGTGCCAGCAGCATCGACAGGGGATCCTACAATGAGCAGTTCTTC. Encoded protein: CASSIDRGSYNEQFF.

The J gene is TRBJ2-3, the V gene TRBV10-3; 11 nucleotides agree with TRBD2. Germline values: CDR1 ENHRY, CDR2 SYGVKD. J was trimmed by 5 bases and V by 8 bases; bases with no gene match: 9. The CDR3 has 15 residues. The CDR3 nucleotides are TGTGCCATCGGGGCTAGCGGGGGGTCCGTAGATACGCAGTATTTT. Translating it yields CAIGASGGSVDTQYF.

This clone was observed once. The junction departs from germline at one end; a sequencing error may be responsible. At the DNA level, this CDR3 is encoded by other sequences in the same sample as well. The rearrangement joins TRBV4-1 to TRBJ1-6, with TRBD1 identical over 9 bases. The length of the CDR3 is 15 residues. The germline CDR1 and CDR2 sequences are MGHRA and YSYEKL. The CDR3 region is CASSPGGTGYSPLHF. CDR3 sequence (DNA): TGTGCCAGCAGCCCAGGCGGGACAGGGTACTCACCCCTCCACTTT.

This rearrangement joins TRBV5-1 to TRBJ2-5, with 8 bases aligning to TRBD1. The germline CDR1 and CDR2 sequences are SGHRS and YFSETQ. Losses at the gene ends were 0 bases for V and 3 bases for J; bases not matched to a gene: 7. This CDR3 has 16 amino acids. This CDR3 reads CASSLGVGQEKETQYF. The DNA for the CDR3 is TGCGCCAGCAGCTTGGGAGTGGGACAGGAGAAAGAGACCCAGTACTTC.

In DNA form, the CDR3 reads TGCGCCAGCAGCTTGGACAGCACCTCCTACGAGCAGTACTTC. Translated, it gives CASSLDSTSYEQYF. The chain is built from TRBV5-1 and TRBJ2-7, with D hard to call. Germline V gives CDR1 SGHRS, CDR2 YFSETQ. Trimming pared 0 bases from V and 0 bases from J, leaving 7 bases between. The CDR3 consists of 14 residues.

V gene TRBV7-9 combines with J gene TRBJ2-3, with 12 bases that match TRBD2. The junction had 11 bases not matched to a gene; V was cut back by 5 bases and J by 5 bases. This CDR3 has 17 residues. CDR1 is SEHNR, CDR2 FQNEAQ, per germline (reference sequence). CDR3 in DNA: TGTGCCAGCAGCGCCCCCACTAGCGGGGGGACGAGAGATACGCAGTATTTT. It is translated as CASSAPTSGGTRDTQYF.

This clone was found a few times. CDR3 DNA: TGTGCCAGCAGTGAACAGCTGAACACTGAAGCTTTCTTT. Translation gives CASSEQLNTEAFF. The V gene is TRBV6-4, the J gene TRBJ1-1; D remains unclear. Trimming shortened V by 3 bases and J by 0 bases, and 5 bases separated the two germline ends. The CDR3 consists of 13 residues. The V gene's germline CDR1 is MRHNA and CDR2 SNTAGT.

This clone was detected only a few times. The chain carries TRBV29-1 and TRBJ1-1; a weak D match, TRBD1 (6 bases). V lost 6 bases, J lost 4 bases, and 15 bases lay in between. The CDR3 is 13 amino acids. CDR1 SQVTM and CDR2 ANQGSEA come from the germline V gene. The CDR3 spells CSVHQGMGTEAFF. As DNA, the CDR3 is TGCAGCGTCCATCAGGGGATGGGCACTGAAGCTTTCTTT.

V usage is TRBV7-9 and J usage is TRBJ1-2, with a tentative D call TRBD1 (6 bases). The CDR3 consists of 11 residues. Per germline, CDR1 SEHNR and CDR2 FQNEAQ (reference sequence). Trimming shortened V by 6 bases and J by 9 bases, and 11 bases separated the two germline ends. The DNA for the CDR3 is TGTGCCAGCAGGACAGGTCCCAGCTACACCTTC. Translated, it gives CASRTGPSYTF.

V usage is TRBV29-1 and J usage is TRBJ2-7; unclear D gene. This CDR3 spans 12 amino acids. In germline, CDR1 is SQVTM, CDR2 ANQGSEA. With 5 bases removed from V and 0 bases from J, the gap between germline ends came to 8 bases. The CDR3 DNA reads TGCAGCGTTCAATTGAGCTCCTACGAGCAGTACTTC. Protein: CSVQLSSYEQYF.

This chain connects TRBV6-1 to TRBJ1-1, with D perhaps matching TRBD1 (5 bases). Trimming took off 5 bases at V and 4 bases at J, with 8 bases between the two ends. CDR1 is MNHNS, CDR2 SASEGT, per germline. The CDR3 totals 12 residues. The CDR3 is CASSPTGTEAFF. DNA of the CDR3: TGTGCCAGCAGTCCAACAGGCACTGAAGCTTTCTTT.

As regards this clone: One end of the junction varies from germline; a read error may be responsible. The chain has TRBV6-6 and TRBJ1-6; the match to TRBD1 covers 8 bases. Per the germline V gene, CDR1 is MNHNY and CDR2 is SVGAGI (reference sequence). The CDR3 runs 16 residues. The CDR3 sequence is CASSYPQDRDNSPPHF. The CDR3 DNA is TGTGCCAGCAGTTACCCCCAGGACAGGGATAATTCACCCCCCCACTTT.

As DNA, the CDR3 is TGTGCCAGCAGTGAAGCCGGGGGGTCCTCCTACGAGCAGTACTTC. Protein: CASSEAGGSSYEQYF. The chain recombines TRBV6-1 with TRBJ2-7, with 7 bases lining up with TRBD2. Trimming removed 0 bases from V and 0 bases from J; junction bases left unmatched: 2. Germline CDR1 and CDR2: MNHNS and SASEGT. This CDR3 is 15 amino acids long.

This clone was found a few times. V usage is TRBV28 and J usage is TRBJ1-1; D is perhaps TRBD1 (5 bases). Trimming pared 1 base from V and 1 base from J, leaving 7 bases between. CDR3 length equals 14 residues. Germline lookup yields CDR1 MDHEN and CDR2 SYDVKM. CDR3 in DNA: TGTGCCAGCAGTTTATTAGACAGGAACACTGAAGCTTTCTTT. Translating gives CASSLLDRNTEAFF.

This clone is a singleton in its sample. The chain carries TRBV4-2 and TRBJ1-2; a weak D match, TRBD1 (5 bases). Germline CDR1 and CDR2: LGHNA and YNFKEQ. Deletions cut 0 bases from V and 5 bases from J, with 10 bases between. The CDR3 spans 14 residues. The CDR3 region has the DNA TGTGCCAGCAGCCAAGATTTGGCAGGGTATGGCTACACCTTC. This translates into CASSQDLAGYGYTF.

There are a few counts of this clone. The V gene is TRBV11-2, the J gene TRBJ1-2; the D is unclear. With 3 bases removed from V and 2 bases from J, the gap between germline ends came to 13 bases. Germline V gives CDR1 SGHAT, CDR2 FQNNGV. CDR3 length: 15 residues. The CDR3 here is CASSFEPTVNYGYTF. CDR3 nucleotide sequence: TGTGCCAGCAGCTTCGAGCCAACAGTAAACTATGGCTACACCTTC.

CDR3 nucleotide sequence: TGTGCCAGCAGCCTACAGGGACAGGCGTATGGCTACACCTTC. This sequence encodes CASSLQGQAYGYTF. This sequence joins TRBV7-3 and TRBJ1-2; 8 bases align to TRBD1. V was clipped by 5 bases and J by 5 bases; unmatched bases: 7. CDR1 is SGHTA and CDR2 is FQGTGA in the germline V gene. The CDR3 totals 14 residues.

In this sample, this clone turned up once. V is TRBV5-1 and J is TRBJ2-6, with 7 bases matching TRBD1. The V segment lost 3 bases and the J segment 0 bases; nucleotides outside the gene matches: 6. The germline V gene has CDR1 SGHRS and CDR2 YFSETQ. CDR3 length equals 17 residues. CDR3 DNA sequence: TGCGCCAGCAGCTGGGGGACAGTAGTCTCTGGGGCCAACGTCCTGACTTTC. Translating it yields CASSWGTVVSGANVLTF.

This chain connects TRBV18 to TRBJ1-1; 10 bases are a match to TRBD1. CDR1 is KGHSH and CDR2 is LQKENI in the germline V gene. The trim removed 3 bases at V and 4 bases at J, leaving 8 bases unmatched. CDR3 length: 16 residues. CDR3 sequence reads: CASSPRDRGLSTEAFF. The CDR3 coding sequence is TGTGCCAGCTCACCCCGGGACAGGGGTTTGTCCACTGAAGCTTTCTTT.

The chain has TRBV5-1 and TRBJ2-5; D is possibly TRBD1 (6 bases). The CDR3 totals 16 residues. Trimming stripped 1 base from V and 1 base from J, with 14 bases between. CDR1 is SGHRS and CDR2 is YFSETQ in the germline V gene. The CDR3 is CASSLRTEGPQETQYF. DNA of the CDR3: TGCGCCAGCAGCTTGAGGACAGAAGGGCCCCAAGAGACCCAGTACTTC. The full variable domain, in which reference TRBV5-1 and TRBJ2-5 provide the parts outside the CDR3, is KAGVTQTPRYLIKTRGQQVTLSCSPISGHRSVSWYQQTPGQGLQFLFEYFSETQRNKGNFPGRFSGRQFSNSRSEMNVSTLELGDSALYLCASSLRTEGPQETQYFGPGTRLLVL.